One sample yielded the 8 T cell receptor beta chains listed below, sequenced in a study of post-analysis software for immune sequencing data. Study conclusions and caveats: TRBV5-6, TRBV5-1 and TRBV20-1 belonged to a set of about five TRBV segments that were more frequent in patients than controls.

Included in the TCR beta cDNA libraries were unique molecular identifiers. TCRdb called the PCR reads again in MiXCR, with one record for every CDR3 protein. Of hundreds of thousands of distinct CDR3 sequences in the sample, roughly a third were seen once. These TCRs' antigens remain unknown. The sample consisted of blood. Source of these receptors: a girl aged 10 to 17 with multiple sclerosis.

Comments on this clonotype: This may stem from a read error, because a much larger clone lies one nucleotide away. The CDR3 DNA reads TGTGCCAGCAGCTACGGGCCGGGTGAGCAGTTCTTC. Encoded protein: CASSYGPGEQFF. This chain connects TRBV12-3 or TRBV12-4 to TRBJ2-1; D call uncertain. Trimming removed 6 bases from V and 9 bases from J, with 12 bases in between. The CDR3 has 12 residues.

This clonotype was picked up many times. The chain is built from TRBV14 and TRBJ2-1; the D gene is possibly TRBD2 (6 bases). V was shortened by 6 bases and J by 7 bases, with 13 bases between the two germline ends. Germline V gene data show CDR1 as SGHDN and CDR2 as FVKESK. The CDR3 is 13 residues long. The CDR3 DNA is TGTGCCAGCAGGGCCAGCGGGCAGAATGAGCAGTTCTTC. Encoded protein: CASRASGQNEQFF.

This clonotype was picked up many times. The chain combines TRBV5-6 with TRBJ2-1; 7 bases map to TRBD1. Germline V gene sequence: CDR1 SGHDT, CDR2 YYEEEE. CDR3 size: 18 residues. Trimming removed 1 base from V and 7 bases from J; junction bases left unmatched: 17. The CDR3 loop is CASSLRWWSPTGRNEQFF. CDR3 sequence (DNA): TGTGCCAGCAGCTTGAGGTGGTGGTCGCCGACAGGGCGGAATGAGCAGTTCTTC.

Ten or more counts support this clonotype. The chain joins TRBV20-1 to TRBJ1-2; D is unresolved. The CDR3 is made up of 15 amino acids. Germline CDR1 and CDR2: DFQATT and SNEGSKA (reference sequence). Trimming cost V 6 bases and J 1 base, with 18 bases left between them. The CDR3 loop is CSAAYEGNFNYGYTF. In nucleotides, the CDR3 is TGCAGTGCCGCGTATGAAGGGAATTTTAACTATGGCTACACCTTC.

Comments on this clonotype: Mismatch with germline at one junction end may stem from a read error. The rearrangement links TRBV7-9 to TRBJ1-6; a possible D gene is TRBD1 (5 bases). Germline V lookup: CDR1 SEHNR, CDR2 FQNEAQ (reference sequence). The CDR3 runs 14 residues. The CDR3 nucleotides read TGTGCCAGCAGCTTAGTGGGGCAAGATTCACCCCCCCACTTT. It translates to CASSLVGQDSPPHF.

This chain uses TRBV25-1 with TRBJ1-5; a weak D match, TRBD1 (5 bases). The V gene lost 10 bases and the J gene lost 1 base, with 14 bases spanning the gap. CDR1 and CDR2 from the germline V gene are MGHDK and SYGVNS. This CDR3 has 14 residues. CDR3 DNA: TGTGCCATCCGTCGAAAGGGGAGCAATCAGCCCCAGCATTTT. This gives the protein CAIRRKGSNQPQHF.

This clonotype was observed once. The chain has TRBV5-1 and TRBJ2-5, with D possibly TRBD1 on 5 matching bases. Matching the DNA end better, TRBJ2-7 makes the J call doubtful. CDR1 and CDR2 (germline): SGHRS, YFSETQ. CDR3 length: 15 residues. CDR3 region: CASSLGQPPQDEQYF. CDR3 coding DNA: TGCGCCAGCAGCTTGGGACAGCCTCCCCAAGACGAGCAGTACTTC.

The sample holds many counts of this clonotype. The chain uses TRBV20-1 and TRBJ1-6, with TRBD1 as a possible D gene (6 bases). The length of the CDR3 is 13 residues. V was cut by 6 bases and J by 5 bases, with 11 bases left in between. The germline V gene encodes CDR1 DFQATT and CDR2 SNEGSKA (reference sequence). CDR3 in amino acids: CSAFGQNNSPLHF. Here the CDR3 DNA reads TGCAGTGCGTTCGGACAGAATAATTCACCCCTCCACTTT.